The present T cell receptor (beta chain) was sequenced within a study of persistence of HIV-infected CD4 T cells. As concerns this clone: Its antigen is undetermined.

This nonspecific control used anti-CD3/anti-CD28 bead stimulation of CD4+ T cells. Sorting selected CD4+ T cells upregulating both CD40 ligand and CD69. The libraries were made with immunoSEQ version 4 in survey mode. Profiled with immunoSEQ multiplex PCR; TCRdb holds only in-frame clones, not every one. This sample has around 40,000 clones, with about 89% found just once. This sequence originates from an adult man with HIV who was CMV-seropositive. The input for sequencing was CD4+ T cells sorted from PBMCs after roughly 18-hour stimulation, taken from a patient who received antiretroviral therapy.

The CDR3 region has the DNA TGTGCCTGGACCCCGAAGGGGGCGCCTGGCTACACCTTC. Translated, it gives CAWTPKGAPGYTF. The J gene is TRBJ1-2, the V gene TRBV30; 7 bases agree with TRBD1. V trimming: 4 bases; J trimming: 7 bases; junction bases outside the gene matches: 9. The CDR3 consists of 13 residues. Germline lookup yields CDR1 GTSNPN and CDR2 SVGIG (reference sequence).